The 2 T cell receptor beta chains presented below share a single source sample, sequenced in a study of blood T cell repertoires in COVID-19. Some clones are missing from TCRdb's copy, which holds only in-frame ones; the method was immunoSEQ multiplex PCR. This table holds about 330,000 clones, about nine tenths found once. The sequencing input was peripheral blood. These receptors originate from a young man with COVID-19, enrolled during active disease.

As DNA, the CDR3 is TGTGCCAGCAGCTTGGGCCAGTCCTCCTACGAGCAGTACTTC. Amino acids: CASSLGQSSYEQYF. The J gene is TRBJ2-7, the V gene TRBV5-4; D is unclear. Trimming shortened V by 0 bases and J by 0 bases, and 7 bases separated the two germline ends. From germline, CDR1 is SGHNT and CDR2 YYREEE (reference sequence). This CDR3 contains 14 residues.

The chain links TRBV5-1 to TRBJ2-2; D perhaps matches TRBD1 (6 bases). The V end was cut by 4 bases, the J end by 1 base, with 11 bases between. The CDR3 sequence is 15 residues long. Germline V gene data show CDR1 as SGHRS and CDR2 as YFSETQ. The DNA for the CDR3 is TGCGCCAGCAGCACCCGGACAGTGAACACCGGGGAGCTGTTTTTT. Its translation is CASSTRTVNTGELFF.